The TCR beta chain under discussion was sequenced for a study of beta chain features in type 1 diabetes. Study information: Examination covered around 100 million sorted cells spanning all samples.

The table lists this clone with a few counts. Its antigen is unknown. The entirety of the isolated RNA underwent reverse transcription, so expressed TCRB transcripts were sequenced. Sequenced by immunoSEQ multiplex PCR; TCRdb stores in-frame clones only, minus some. The data show about 270,000 clones, 14% seen once. Via CD45RO/CCR7/CD25/CD127/CD95/CD27, cells of the CD4+ naive, central memory, regulatory and stem cell-like memory subsets were sorted. The V gene end was trimmed by 6 bases and the J gene end by 4 bases; junction bases not matched to a gene: 6. This CDR3 is 14 amino acids long. Germline CDR1 and CDR2: MNHNS and SASEGT. Study-level findings and limits: Shortening that was moderate but significant affected the TCRB CDR3s of Type 1 diabetes patients in all four CD4+ subsets. Diminished insertions and augmented deletions at VDJ junctions characterized type 1 diabetes patients. Researchers reported that naive, central memory and Treg TCRB repertoires appeared more similar in patients than in healthy donors.

Material: naive CD4+ T cells from blood. The chain links TRBV6-1 to TRBJ2-1; 7 nucleotides match TRBD2. This TCR was sampled from a man aged 25-40 years with type 1 diabetes. CDR3 protein: CASSPRTSYNEQFF. CDR3 nucleotides: TGTGCCAGCAGCCCAAGGACTAGTTACAATGAGCAGTTCTTC.